This T cell receptor (beta chain) was identified during a study of technical replicates of blood from a handful of donors (dated by TCRdb to about 2017). Trimming leaves V shorter by 4 bases and J shorter by 2 bases, with the junction holding 12 bases beyond the gene matches. The CDR3 sequence holds 18 residues, the cysteine and phenylalanine included. Kept here is only the CDR3 DNA, which spans 54 bases and is read in frame from base 1. From the germline V gene, CDR1 is KGHSH and CDR2 is LQKENI. Library generation was performed with the immunoSEQ multiplex PCR assay. Sourced from immuneACCESS, this table was stored by TCRdb with only in-frame sequences that have V and J called. A share of the clones is absent; for the studies checked, an unresolved V gene accounts for under half, and the remainder has no known explanation. For this sample the table gives fewer than 70,000 clones, of which 94% were detected only once. About 0.2% of the sample is held by the ten biggest clonotypes.

A note on this clone: The specificity of this receptor is unknown. No clone much larger than this one lies a single base away; base qualities are absent.

Material for sequencing was T cells isolated from PBMCs. This clonotype was obtained from a human donor in good health. The rearranged segments are TRBV18 and TRBJ1-1; 11 nucleotides in the junction match TRBD1. The CDR3 protein is CASSRGQGAVNGNTEAFF. In nucleotide form, the sequence is TGTGCCAGCTCACGTGGACAGGGGGCGGTTAATGGTAACACTGAAGCTTTCTTT.